Listed below are T cell receptor beta chains from one sample, sequenced in a study of B cell selection in AIRE deficiency. Sequencing used immunoSEQ multiplex PCR; TCRdb keeps in-frame clones, though not all of them. The sample includes 11,000 to 15,000 clones, 90% to 95% of them seen just once. The sequenced material came from Tregs sorted from PBMCs. These receptors were obtained from a human donor with AIRE deficiency. CDR3s include the opening cysteine and the closing phenylalanine or tryptophan. A D gene is named only where the DNA matches it firmly. Where a row states a size, it is once, few, many or the class of an expanded clone; other rows omit it.

J gene,clone size,D gene,V gene,CDR3 protein,CDR3 DNA
TRBJ2-7,.,.,TRBV6-5,CASSATGLEYEQYF,TGTGCCAGCAGCGCAACGGGACTGGAGTACGAGCAGTACTTC
TRBJ2-7,once,TRBD2,TRBV6-1,CASRMGGSSYEQYF,TGTGCCAGCAGAATGGGGGGGTCCTCCTACGAGCAGTACTTC
TRBJ2-7,.,.,TRBV5-4,CASSRPSLGEQYF,TGTGCCAGCAGCCGACCGTCCCTTGGCGAGCAGTACTTC
TRBJ1-4,.,.,TRBV9,CASSASGQLVDEKLFF,TGTGCCAGCAGCGCTAGCGGACAGCTTGTAGATGAAAAACTGTTTTTT
TRBJ1-1,few,.,TRBV19,CASSSYGLLNTEAFF,TGTGCCAGTAGTAGCTACGGGTTGCTGAACACTGAAGCTTTCTTT
TRBJ2-1,.,TRBD2,TRBV7-2,CASSPWTSGRGTYNEQFF,TGTGCCAGCAGCCCGTGGACTAGCGGGAGGGGGACCTACAATGAGCAGTTCTTC
TRBJ2-7,.,.,TRBV4-1,CASSQERISYEQYF,TGCGCCAGCAGCCAAGAACGAATCTCCTACGAGCAGTACTTC
TRBJ1-2,.,TRBD1,TRBV4-1,CASRTGQGTNNYGYTF,TGCGCCAGCAGGACAGGACAGGGGACGAATAACTATGGCTACACCTTC
TRBJ2-1,.,.,TRBV19,CASSIRLVGTTSYNEQFF,TGTGCCAGTAGTATAAGGTTGGTGGGCACGACTTCCTACAATGAGCAGTTCTTC
TRBJ1-2,.,.,TRBV28,CASTGQSYGYTF,TGTGCCAGCACCGGACAGTCCTATGGCTACACCTTC
TRBJ1-4,.,.,TRBV2,CASRVVNRAAKLFF,TGTGCCAGCAGAGTGGTTAACCGCGCTGCAAAACTGTTTTTT
TRBJ1-4,.,.,TRBV7-6,CASSSGGLWAAGEKLFF,TGTGCCAGCAGCTCTGGGGGACTTTGGGCCGCGGGTGAAAAACTGTTTTTT
TRBJ2-1,.,TRBD2,TRBV6-4,CASSPLGGYNEQFF,TGTGCCAGCAGCCCACTGGGGGGGTACAATGAGCAGTTCTTC
TRBJ1-1,.,.,TRBV25-1,CASSEGGWGEAFF,TGTGCCAGCAGTGAGGGAGGGTGGGGAGAGGCTTTCTTT
TRBJ2-3,.,TRBD2,TRBV7-9,CASSSTSGGYTDTQYF,TGTGCCAGCAGCTCCACTAGCGGGGGATACACAGATACGCAGTATTTT
TRBJ1-2,.,.,TRBV6-1,CASSVSTGWRIGYTF,TGTGCCAGCAGTGTATCAACCGGGTGGCGGATAGGCTACACCTTC
TRBJ1-3,.,.,TRBV19,CASSGASGNTIYF,TGTGCCAGTAGTGGGGCATCTGGAAACACCATATATTTT
TRBJ2-6,.,TRBD1,TRBV27,CASRPQTQGARSSGANVLTF,TGTGCCAGCAGGCCGCAAACACAGGGGGCACGTAGCTCTGGGGCCAACGTCCTGACTTTC
TRBJ2-3,.,TRBD2,TRBV7-3,CASSVLAASTDTQYF,TGTGCCAGCAGCGTACTAGCGGCTAGCACAGATACGCAGTATTTT
TRBJ2-7,few,TRBD1,TRBV2,CASNLGTGKGLIEQYF,TGTGCCAGCAATCTTGGGACAGGGAAGGGGCTTATCGAGCAGTACTTC
TRBJ1-1,.,.,TRBV29-1,CSVERGSNTEAFF,TGCAGCGTTGAGCGGGGGTCGAACACTGAAGCTTTCTTT
TRBJ2-7,.,TRBD2,TRBV10-2,CASSEPGLFSEQYF,TGCGCCAGCAGTGAGCCGGGACTATTTTCCGAGCAGTACTTC
TRBJ2-7,.,.,TRBV4-1,CASSQEGRGHYEQYF,TGCGCCAGCAGCCAAGAGGGCAGGGGCCACTACGAGCAGTACTTC
TRBJ2-1,.,.,TRBV4-2,CASSQDQRGQSSYNEQFF,TGTGCCAGCAGCCAAGATCAGAGGGGACAAAGCTCCTACAATGAGCAGTTCTTC
TRBJ2-7,.,.,TRBV23-1,CASSQSPSSEGEQYF,TGCGCCAGCAGTCAATCGCCCTCCTCTGAAGGGGAGCAGTACTTC
TRBJ2-2,.,.,TRBV28,CASSSRRRRVDTGELFF,TGTGCCAGCAGTTCCCGACGGCGGCGGGTGGACACCGGGGAGCTGTTTTTT
TRBJ2-2,.,.,TRBV7-9,CASSLVLGTVHTGELFF,TGTGCCAGCAGCTTAGTATTAGGGACCGTTCACACCGGGGAGCTGTTTTTT
TRBJ1-6,.,.,TRBV9,CASSPDGYSPLHF,TGTGCCAGCAGCCCAGATGGGTATTCACCCCTCCACTTT
TRBJ2-3,.,.,TRBV4-3,CASSQDGADTQYF,TGCGCCAGCAGCCAAGATGGGGCAGATACGCAGTATTTT
TRBJ1-5,.,.,TRBV28,CASSFWARGTRDQPQHF,TGTGCCAGCAGTTTTTGGGCCAGGGGCACAAGGGATCAGCCCCAGCATTTT
TRBJ2-2,.,TRBD2,TRBV7-2,CASSLQTSVPGELFF,TGTGCCAGCAGCCTACAAACTAGCGTCCCCGGGGAGCTGTTTTTT
TRBJ2-7,.,TRBD1,TRBV7-2,CASSLTGTGSYEQYF,TGTGCCAGCAGCTTGACCGGGACAGGCTCCTACGAGCAGTACTTC
TRBJ2-6,.,.,TRBV19,CASSIPNSGANVLTF,TGTGCCAGTAGTATTCCAAACTCTGGGGCCAACGTCCTGACTTTC
TRBJ2-1,.,.,TRBV28,CASSSPTSPPQYNEQFF,TGTGCCAGCAGTTCCCCGACTAGTCCGCCTCAGTACAATGAGCAGTTCTTC
TRBJ2-2,.,TRBD2,TRBV4-3,CASSQGLAGDTGELFF,TGCGCCAGCAGCCAAGGACTAGCGGGAGACACCGGGGAGCTGTTTTTT
TRBJ2-2,.,.,TRBV7-9,CASSLVVSTGELFF,TGTGCCAGCAGCTTAGTGGTGAGCACCGGGGAGCTGTTTTTT
TRBJ2-1,.,.,TRBV28,CASSPLDEQFF,TGTGCCAGCAGTCCATTGGATGAGCAGTTCTTC
TRBJ1-4,.,.,TRBV18,CASSPGEKLFF,TGTGCCAGCTCACCCGGGGAAAAACTGTTTTTT
TRBJ1-3,.,.,TRBV19,CASSILGISPGNTIYF,TGTGCCAGTAGTATTTTGGGGATTTCTCCTGGAAACACCATATATTTT
TRBJ2-7,.,TRBD1,TRBV6-6,CASSYGAGGLYEQYF,TGTGCCAGCAGTTACGGGGCAGGGGGCTTGTACGAGCAGTACTTC
TRBJ2-5,.,.,TRBV5-6,CASSFGQLYQETQYF,TGTGCCAGCAGCTTCGGGCAGTTGTACCAAGAGACCCAGTACTTC
TRBJ1-5,.,.,TRBV6-6,CASSYSFGGQPQHF,TGTGCCAGCAGTTACTCGTTCGGGGGACAGCCCCAGCATTTT